The 8 T cell receptor beta chains in this list originate from one sample, sequenced in a study of T cells in Graves' hyperthyroidism and ophthalmopathy (dated by TCRdb to about 2019). Library prep was done by multiplex PCR. Instrument on record: Illumina HiSeq 2000. TCR beta CDR3 regions were amplified from RNA transcripts. For the first round of RT-PCR on the TCR CDR3, the HTBI primer set was used together with the Qiagen OneStep RT-PCR kit. The public reads were reanalyzed by TCRdb: fastp trimming at Q25, MiXCR alignment, in-frame beta chains only. One record per CDR3 amino acid sequence lists the most common genes and DNA. The sample records about 500,000 distinct CDR3 sequences, around 14% of which are singletons. Of the sample, 15% to 20% falls within the top ten clones. Sample: blood. These TCRs come from a woman in her late teens or twenties with Graves' hyperthyroidism.

About this clonotype itself: A much larger clone differs by one base, so this may be a read error. The chain recombines TRBV6-1 with TRBJ1-2, with a possible D match to TRBD1 (5 bases). CDR1 MNHNS and CDR2 SASEGT come from the germline V gene. V lost 4 bases to trimming and J lost 7 bases, with 10 bases between them. The CDR3 loop spans 12 amino acids. The CDR3: CASSVRQIGYTF. The CDR3 DNA reads as TGTGCCAGCAGTGTGAGACAGATTGGCTACACCTTC.

This clonotype was recorded at least ten times. The rearrangement joins TRBV19 to TRBJ2-5; TRBD2 matches at 12 bases. CDR1 LNHDA and CDR2 SQIVND come from the germline V gene (reference sequence). V shed 7 bases, J shed 2 bases, and the junction held 14 bases outside the gene matches. CDR3 length: 18 residues. The CDR3 DNA reads as TGTGCCAGTACGACTAGCGGGAGTAGTTGGGTGGGGCAAGAGACCCAGTACTTC. This encodes CASTTSGSSWVGQETQYF.

This clonotype came up a few times. This chain connects TRBV4-1 to TRBJ1-3; D gene unclear. Germline CDR1 is MGHRA and CDR2 is YSYEKL. V gave up 5 bases and J gave up 3 bases, with 14 bases separating them. The CDR3 has 15 residues. In DNA, the CDR3 is TGCGCCAGCAGCACCAGTCCCGGCAGTGGAAACACCATATATTTT. Translation: CASSTSPGSGNTIYF.

The chain is built from TRBV5-1 and TRBJ1-1; possible D gene TRBD1, 5 bases. This CDR3 contains 11 residues. V lost 3 bases, J lost 8 bases, and 8 bases lay in between. Germline CDR1 is SGHRS and CDR2 is YFSETQ. The CDR3 bases are TGCGCCAGCAGCTACGGACAAGAAGCTTTCTTT. The encoded protein is CASSYGQEAFF.

This clonotype was detected many times. The chain joins TRBV14 to TRBJ2-3; D is undetermined. Germline V gene data show CDR1 as SGHDN and CDR2 as FVKESK. Trimming removed 4 bases from V and 2 bases from J, with 13 bases in between. This CDR3 region has 15 residues. The CDR3 reads CASSPLWQTTDTQYF. For the CDR3, the DNA is TGTGCCAGCAGCCCCCTCTGGCAAACCACAGATACGCAGTATTTT.

This clonotype has only a few counts. The chain joins TRBV6-1 to TRBJ1-6; D gene uncertain. CDR1 and CDR2 from the germline V gene are MNHNS and SASEGT. The ends were cut back, 5 bases at V and 5 bases at J, with 10 bases in the middle. This CDR3 is built from 14 residues. As DNA, the CDR3 is TGTGCCAGCAGTTTCGACCGAAATAATTCACCCCTCCACTTT. Protein product: CASSFDRNNSPLHF.

This clonotype was seen more than once but under ten times. The chain joins TRBV19 to TRBJ1-2; D is possibly TRBD1 (6 bases). The V and J ends lost 5 bases and 2 bases respectively, with 12 bases between them. The CDR3 totals 14 residues. CDR1 and CDR2 from the germline V gene are LNHDA and SQIVND (reference sequence). The CDR3 DNA is TGTGCCAGTAGTCGCAACAGGGAGAACTATGGCTACACCTTC. Protein: CASSRNRENYGYTF.

This clonotype was seen at least ten times. The chain is built from TRBV29-1 and TRBJ2-1, with unresolved D. The V and J ends lost 0 bases and 0 bases respectively, with 15 bases between them. The CDR3 is 17 amino acids. The germline CDR1 and CDR2 sequences are SQVTM and ANQGSEA. The CDR3 nucleotides read TGCAGCGTTGAAGATTATAACGGCACGAGCTCCTACAATGAGCAGTTCTTC. It encodes CSVEDYNGTSSYNEQFF.